This record concerns one T cell receptor (beta chain) sequence. The data originate from a study of blood T cell repertoires in COVID-19. This CDR3 contains 15 residues. Germline CDR1 SQVTM, CDR2 ANQGSEA. The V gene lost 6 bases and the J gene lost 0 bases, with 15 bases spanning the gap. Per the original data handling: Nucleated cell counts were estimated from reference gene primer amplification. Profiled with immunoSEQ multiplex PCR; TCRdb holds only in-frame clones, not every one. The V and J calls and clone size were taken over from that table, and D and trimming were inferred from the DNA. The data show over 150,000 clones, 65% to 85% seen once.

The origin of this receptor is a woman aged 25 to 39 who had recovered from COVID-19. The rearrangement joins TRBV29-1 to TRBJ1-3; D is undetermined. The sequenced sample was PBMCs or T cells enriched from blood (not recorded which). The DNA of the CDR3 is TGCAGCGTATCTAAGCGGCGGGACTCTGGAAACACCATATATTTT. It is translated as CSVSKRRDSGNTIYF.